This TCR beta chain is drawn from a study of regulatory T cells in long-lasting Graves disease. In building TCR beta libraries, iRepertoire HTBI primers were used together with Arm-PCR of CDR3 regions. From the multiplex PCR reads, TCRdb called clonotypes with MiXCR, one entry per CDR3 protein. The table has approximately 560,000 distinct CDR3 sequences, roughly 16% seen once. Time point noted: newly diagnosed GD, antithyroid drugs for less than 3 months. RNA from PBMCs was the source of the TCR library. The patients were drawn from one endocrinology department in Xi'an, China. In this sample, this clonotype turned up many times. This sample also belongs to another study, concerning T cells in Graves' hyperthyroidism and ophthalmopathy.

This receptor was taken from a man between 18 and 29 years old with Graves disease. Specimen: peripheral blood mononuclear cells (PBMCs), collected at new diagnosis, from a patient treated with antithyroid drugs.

The CDR3 DNA sequence: TGCAGTGCTAGGGGTCCGGGCGGGAGGGCATACAATGAGCAGTTCTTC. The encoded protein is CSARGPGGRAYNEQFF. This chain uses TRBV20-1 with TRBJ2-1; 9 nucleotides match TRBD2. The germline gives CDR1 DFQATT, CDR2 SNEGSKA (reference sequence). CDR3 length: 16 amino acids. The J segment lost 4 bases and the V segment lost 3 bases, leaving 10 bases of the junction unmatched.